This paragraph reports one TCR beta chain. Its specificity is not known. Per germline, CDR1 DFQATT and CDR2 SNEGSKA (reference sequence). V was clipped by 6 bases and J by 5 bases; unmatched bases: 12. The CDR3 is 14 residues long. Negative isolation yielded the CD8+ and CD4+ T cells, while FACS enriched the TEMRA cells. These data originate in a study of CD8 T cells in Susac syndrome. Study-level points and caveats: The study conceded that relatively few individuals underwent its TCR sequencing and HLA analysis.

Random hexamers were used to reverse transcribe about 0.45 to 1 ug of RNA. A multiplex approach, immunoSEQ multiplex PCR, amplified TCR beta CDR3 across 54 Vbeta and 13 Jbeta. TCRdb reprocessed the immunoSEQ multiplex PCR reads via MiXCR and lists one record per CDR3 protein. The sample yields under 200,000 distinct CDR3 sequences, 85% to 95% seen once. The origin of this receptor is a human donor in good health. The V call is TRBV20-1, the J call TRBJ2-7; TRBD1 matches 8 bases. Sequenced: CD4+ T cells from PBMCs. CDR3 amino acids: CSAISDRGVNEQYV. CDR3 nucleotides: TGCAGTGCAATCTCCGACAGGGGCGTCAACGAGCAGTACGTC.